The rows below give T cell receptor beta chains drawn from one sample of a study of early T cells in non-severe SARS-CoV-2 infection. TCRdb reprocessed the 5' RACE reads with MiXCR, giving one entry per CDR3 protein. The sample has approximately 76,000 distinct CDR3 sequences; 12% are singletons. Sequenced sample: whole blood. The receptors come from an adult who was a healthcare worker with PCR-confirmed SARS-CoV-2 infection or an uninfected control (not recorded which). Each CDR3 is given with its conserved first and last residue. A D gene is named only where the DNA matches it firmly. Some rows mark clone size as missing; the rest say once, few, many or name a class of expanded clone.

>TRBV7-9|many|.|TRBJ1-5
TGTGCCAGCAGCTTAGGAACCACAACGAAGCCCCAGCATTTT
CASSLGTTTKPQHF
>TRBV20-1|many|.|TRBJ1-1
TGCAGTGCTAGGGGGGGTGGCGGACTGGAGACTGAAGCTTTCTTT
CSARGGGGLETEAFF
>TRBV4-3|.|.|TRBJ2-7
TGCGCCAGCAGCCAAGATCGGTCCAGGGGCGAGCAGTACTTC
CASSQDRSRGEQYF
>TRBV4-1|many|.|TRBJ1-6
TGCGCCAGCAGCCAAGATGATGGTATCGGTAATTCACCCCTCCACTTT
CASSQDDGIGNSPLHF
>TRBV11-2|.|.|TRBJ2-2
TGTGCCAGCACATACGCGAACACCGGGGAGCTGTTTTTT
CASTYANTGELFF
>TRBV6-1|many|.|TRBJ1-1
TGTGCCAGCACCTCCCCCAGGGAAGTGAACACTGAAGCTTTCTTT
CASTSPREVNTEAFF
>TRBV24-1|.|.|TRBJ2-7
TGTGCCACCAGTGATTTTGAGGGCTACGAGCAGTACTTC
CATSDFEGYEQYF
>TRBV5-6|many|TRBD1|TRBJ1-2
TGTGCCAGCAGCGGGACAGGGGGAGGCTATGGCTACACCTTC
CASSGTGGGYGYTF
>TRBV6-2/TRBV6-3|.|TRBD1|TRBJ1-1
TGTGCCAGCACCACCGGACAGGGAAGGCGGCAAGCTTTCTTT
CASTTGQGRRQAFF
>TRBV11-2|.|.|TRBJ2-6
TGCGCCAGCAGCTTAAAATGGGGCCTCTCTGGGGCCAACGTCCTGACTTTC
CASSLKWGLSGANVLTF
>TRBV15|many|TRBD2|TRBJ2-6
TGTGCCACCAGCAGAGAAACTCTAGCGGGGAACTCTGGGGCCAACGTCCTGACTTTC
CATSRETLAGNSGANVLTF
>TRBV9|.|TRBD1|TRBJ2-7
TGTGCCAGCAGCGTAGGAGGGTCAGGGGGCCCACCCTACGAGCAGTACTTC
CASSVGGSGGPPYEQYF
>TRBV6-5|.|TRBD2|TRBJ2-3
TGTGCCAGCAGCCTGGGACTAGCGGGGGGATACACAGATACGCAGTATTTT
CASSLGLAGGYTDTQYF